This T cell receptor beta chain was identified in a study of radiotherapy plus CTLA-4 blockade in lung cancer. Overall study: Disease control was present in more than 30% of patients, and objective responses in about 19%. Study-level findings and limits: Reported findings show early blood T cell clone dynamics, with interferon-beta, best predicted response. After radiotherapy and ipilimumab, tumor-derived clones expanded in peripheral blood.

As to this clone: Its antigen remains unknown.

The CDR3 runs 16 residues. Per germline, CDR1 SNHLY and CDR2 FYNNEI. Trimming stripped 2 bases from V and 6 bases from J, with 20 bases between. Focal radiation and CTLA-4 blockade (ipilimumab) were tested in chemo-refractory metastatic non-small-cell lung cancer patients. This table comes from immunoSEQ multiplex PCR, and its TCRdb copy is limited to in-frame clones, with some not included. This table has about 78,000 clones, approximately 86% appearing once. This clonotype was sampled from a human donor with non-small cell lung cancer who had stable disease on radiotherapy plus ipilimumab. Source: peripheral blood, taken from a patient treated with radiotherapy plus ipilimumab. This chain connects TRBV2 to TRBJ2-7; a weak D match, TRBD1 (7 bases). CDR3 sequence (DNA): TGTGCCAGCAGTGAATGGGGGGCAGACAGGGCTCGCGAGCAGTACTTC. Translating it yields CASSEWGADRAREQYF.